This T cell receptor beta chain comes out of a study of blood T cell repertoires in COVID-19. Study-level information: Samples representing acute and convalescent COVID-19 were sourced from the United States, Italy and Spain. PBMCs, B-cell-depleted T cells, or T cells provided the cDNA or gDNA that made up the material.

V lost 2 bases and J lost 4, with 5 bases in between. The CDR3 is made up of 12 amino acids. Per the germline V gene, CDR1 is SNHLY and CDR2 is FYNNEI. In the authors' workflow: By means of reference gene primer amplification, nucleated cell counts were estimated. Assay: immunoSEQ multiplex PCR; the TCRdb copy retains only in-frame clones and omits some. Clone size and the V and J calls come from that table; the DNA yielded D and trimming. The sample has about 210,000 clones; roughly 82% are singletons. The chain is built from TRBV2 and TRBJ1-2; D gene uncertain. The sample consisted of peripheral blood. This receptor was obtained from a middle-aged woman with acute or convalescent COVID-19. The CDR3 loop reads CASSENSYGYTF. DNA for the CDR3: TGTGCCAGCAGTGAAAACAGCTATGGCTACACCTTC.